The 24 T cell receptor beta chains given below trace back to one sample, sequenced in a study of T cell responses to AZD1222 COVID-19 vaccine. Sequenced by immunoSEQ multiplex PCR; TCRdb stores in-frame clones only, minus some. The sample holds around 140,000 clones; approximately 91% are singletons and the top ten take around 1.9%. This sample comprised peripheral blood, obtained 28 days after the second AZD1222 dose. The receptors here all came from an adult who received the AZD1222 COVID-19 vaccine.

The CDR3 loop reads CASSLWVQDGYTF. CDR3 DNA: TGTGCCAGCAGCTTATGGGTACAGGATGGCTACACCTTC. This rearrangement joins TRBV7-2 to TRBJ1-2, with D possibly being TRBD1 (5 bases). V lost 2 bases to trimming and J lost 6 bases, with 10 bases between them. This CDR3 contains 13 residues. Per germline, CDR1 SGHTA and CDR2 FQGNSA.

This chain connects TRBV5-1 to TRBJ1-4; the D is unclear. CDR3 length: 16 amino acids. V gave up 2 bases and J gave up 4 bases, with 15 bases separating them. Per germline, CDR1 SGHRS and CDR2 YFSETQ. CDR3 residues: CASSFQGAGNNEKLFF. CDR3 bases: TGCGCCAGCAGCTTTCAAGGCGCCGGGAATAATGAAAAACTGTTTTTT.

The chain joins TRBV25-1 to TRBJ2-3; the D is unclear. The CDR3 is 13 amino acids. V was trimmed by 2 bases and J by 6 bases, leaving 9 bases between them. Germline CDR1 MGHDK, CDR2 SYGVNS. In DNA form, the CDR3 reads TGTGCCAGCAGTGAAGGAGCAATGGATACGCAGTATTTT. Translation: CASSEGAMDTQYF.

The rearrangement joins TRBV5-1 to TRBJ2-7; 8 positions agree with TRBD1. The V gene's germline CDR1 is SGHRS and CDR2 YFSETQ. The length of the CDR3 is 15 residues. Trimming cost V 0 bases and J 7 bases; bases outside gene matches: 9. CDR3 DNA sequence: TGCGCCAGCAGCTTGGTTGCAGGGGGCGCAGGGGAGCAGTACTTC. Its protein is CASSLVAGGAGEQYF.

The chain has TRBV18 and TRBJ1-3; tentatively, D is TRBD1 (5 bases). The CDR3 consists of 16 residues. V lost 3 bases to trimming and J lost 1 base, with 13 bases between them. CDR1 is KGHSH and CDR2 is LQKENI in the germline V gene. This chain's CDR3 is CASSPTESGSGNTIYF. CDR3 DNA sequence: TGTGCCAGCTCACCCACGGAGTCAGGGTCTGGAAACACCATATATTTT. Full variable domain (outside the CDR3, taken from reference TRBV18 and TRBJ1-3): NAGVMQNPRHLVRRRGQEARLRCSPMKGHSHVYWYRQLPEEGLKFMVYLQKENIIDESGMPKERFSAEFPKEGPSILRIQQVVRGDSAAYFCASSPTESGSGNTIYFGEGSWLTVV.

V gene TRBV14 combines with J gene TRBJ1-2; TRBD1 matches at 7 bases. CDR3 length: 14 residues. Germline V lookup: CDR1 SGHDN, CDR2 FVKESK. Trimming took 3 bases from V and 4 from J; bases not matched to a gene: 5. CDR3 loop: CASSQMGQSYGYTF. CDR3 DNA sequence: TGTGCCAGCAGCCAGATGGGACAGTCCTATGGCTACACCTTC.

The rearrangement links TRBV19 to TRBJ2-2; 11 nucleotides match TRBD2. The CDR3 has 16 amino acids. Germline values: CDR1 LNHDA, CDR2 SQIVND (reference sequence). The ends lost 6 bases at V and 7 bases at J; junction bases unmatched: 10. CDR3 loop: CASSNSGGAAGGELFF. DNA for the CDR3: TGTGCCAGTAGCAATAGCGGGGGGGCCGCGGGCGGGGAGCTGTTTTTT.

The chain uses TRBV7-9 and TRBJ1-1; 7 bases agree with TRBD1. The CDR3 loop spans 13 amino acids. The V and J ends lost 5 bases and 5 bases, in that order; junction bases with no gene match: 5. Germline CDR1 SEHNR, CDR2 FQNEAQ (reference sequence). CDR3 in DNA: TGTGCCAGCAGCCGGGACAGCCTTACTGAAGCTTTCTTT. It encodes CASSRDSLTEAFF.

DNA of the CDR3: TGCGCCAGCAGTCTACCCCCCGGGACAGCCAACTACGAGCAGTACGTC. Its protein product is CASSLPPGTANYEQYV. The chain carries TRBV23-1 and TRBJ2-7, with 7 bases that match TRBD1. TRBV23-1 is reported as an ORF; its role is uncertain. This CDR3 region has 16 residues. Trimming at V came to 4 bases and at J to 3 bases, leaving 12 bases not matched to a gene.

The chain employs TRBV7-9 and TRBJ2-3; no clear D gene. Germline values: CDR1 SEHNR, CDR2 FQNEAQ (reference sequence). Trimming took 3 bases from V and 4 from J, leaving 11 bases between them. CDR3 length: 14 amino acids. The CDR3 loop is CASSFSVAPDTQYF. The CDR3 bases are TGTGCCAGCAGCTTTTCCGTTGCCCCAGATACGCAGTATTTT. The variable domain in full, with the rest retrieved from reference TRBV7-9 and TRBJ2-3, is DTGVSQNPRHKITKRGQNVTFRCDPISEHNRLYWYRQTLGQGPEFLTYFQNEAQLEKSRLLSDRFSAERPKGSFSTLEIQRTEQGDSAMYLCASSFSVAPDTQYFGPGTRLTVL.

The chain uses TRBV19 and TRBJ2-1; TRBD2 aligns across 13 bases. The V segment lost 5 bases and the J segment 9 bases; nucleotides outside the gene matches: 7. CDR1 is LNHDA and CDR2 is SQIVND in the germline V gene (reference sequence). The CDR3 runs to 15 residues. CDR3 DNA: TGTGCCAGTAGTGGGACTAGCGGGATAGTGGGTGAGCAGTTCTTC. Translation gives CASSGTSGIVGEQFF.

CDR3 loop: CASGQGVAGGLDTQYF. CDR3 nucleotides: TGTGCTAGTGGCCAAGGGGTAGCGGGGGGGTTAGATACGCAGTATTTT. The chain links TRBV12-5 to TRBJ2-3, with 11 bases matching TRBD2. The CDR3 is 16 residues long. CDR1 is LGHNT, CDR2 FRNRAP, per germline. V shed 6 bases and J 5 bases; nucleotides not matched to a gene: 10.

The genes are TRBV5-8 and TRBJ2-1; 14 positions match TRBD2. This CDR3 region has 19 residues. Germline V gives CDR1 SGHTS, CDR2 YDEGEE. The ends lost 3 bases at V and 4 bases at J; junction bases unmatched: 12. The CDR3 region is CASSWAGLAGGPAYNEQFF. CDR3 sequence (DNA): TGTGCCAGCAGCTGGGCCGGACTAGCGGGGGGCCCTGCATACAATGAGCAGTTCTTC.

The chain recombines TRBV5-4 with TRBJ2-5; 8 bases match TRBD2. V lost 0 bases, J lost 2 bases, and 6 bases stayed unmatched. The germline CDR1 and CDR2 sequences are SGHNT and YYREEE (reference sequence). The length of the CDR3 is 16 residues. The CDR3 here is CASSLAGGAGQETQYF. The CDR3 DNA follows: TGTGCCAGCAGCTTGGCCGGGGGGGCGGGACAAGAGACCCAGTACTTC.

J is TRBJ1-5 and V is TRBV6-6; 7 bases align to TRBD1. The CDR3 extends over 14 amino acids. Germline V gene sequence: CDR1 MNHNY, CDR2 SVGAGI (reference sequence). Losses at the gene ends were 5 bases for V and 4 bases for J; bases not matched to a gene: 5. CDR3 sequence: CASSTSGGNQPQHF. The CDR3 DNA reads as TGTGCCAGCAGTACTTCAGGGGGGAATCAGCCCCAGCATTTT.

The genes are TRBV6-1 and TRBJ1-6; 10 bases match TRBD1. Germline trimming cut 2 bases from V and 6 bases from J; bases unmatched to any gene: 7. The CDR3 totals 17 residues. The V gene's germline CDR1 is MNHNS and CDR2 SASEGT. CDR3 coding DNA: TGTGCCAGCAGTGAACCCCGGGACAGGGGAAGTAATTCACCCCTCCACTTT. Amino acid sequence: CASSEPRDRGSNSPLHF.

As regards this clone: A junction end diverges from the germline sequence, so it may reflect a read error. This chain joins TRBV19 and TRBJ2-4; either TRBD1 or TRBD2 may fit D (5 bases each). Per the germline V gene, CDR1 is LNHDA and CDR2 is SQIVND (reference sequence). The CDR3 runs to 12 residues. The CDR3 sequence: CASSRRDGPGSF. Written as DNA, the CDR3 is TGTGCCAGTAGTAGAAGGGACGGGCCAGGGAGCTTC.

V gene TRBV10-3 combines with J gene TRBJ1-2; the D gene is possibly TRBD1 (6 bases). Trimming took off 7 bases at V and 6 bases at J, with 15 bases between the two ends. The CDR3 has 13 amino acids. The germline gives CDR1 ENHRY, CDR2 SYGVKD. The CDR3 is CAITPRGWNGYTF. CDR3 nucleotide sequence: TGTGCCATCACGCCGAGGGGGTGGAATGGCTACACCTTC.

This rearrangement joins TRBV7-9 to TRBJ1-2; TRBD1 agrees at 7 bases. Looked up from germline, CDR1 is SEHNR and CDR2 is FQNEAQ (reference sequence). There are 11 residues in the CDR3. The V gene end was trimmed by 3 bases and the J gene end by 11 bases; junction bases not matched to a gene: 3. The CDR3 nucleotides are TGTGCCAGCAGCTTGGCAGGGGGATACACCTTC. This codes for CASSLAGGYTF.

The rearrangement links TRBV11-1 to TRBJ1-4; D is ambiguous. The V and J ends lost 5 bases and 0 bases respectively, with 7 bases between them. The CDR3 contains 14 residues. Germline V gene sequence: CDR1 SGHAT, CDR2 FQDESV (reference sequence). Here the CDR3 reads CASSKRATNEKLFF. The CDR3 DNA is TGTGCCAGCAGCAAAAGAGCAACTAATGAAAAACTGTTTTTT. Full variable domain (rest looked up from reference TRBV11-1 and TRBJ1-4): EAEVAQSPRYKITEKSQAVAFWCDPISGHATLYWYRQILGQGPELLVQFQDESVVDDSQLPKDRFSAERLKGVDSTLKIQPAELGDSAMYLCASSKRATNEKLFFGSGTQLSVL.

V and J are TRBV5-1 and TRBJ1-2; D possibly corresponds to TRBD1 (5 bases). The germline V gene encodes CDR1 SGHRS and CDR2 YFSETQ. This CDR3 has 15 amino acids. V lost 4 bases, J lost 4 bases, and 17 bases lay in between. CDR3 sequence reads: CASSRMTGVGYGYTF. CDR3 coding DNA: TGCGCCAGCAGCCGGATGACGGGGGTAGGCTATGGCTACACCTTC.

The chain has TRBV28 and TRBJ2-1, with 8 bases lining up with TRBD1. The V gene end was trimmed by 5 bases and the J gene end by 8 bases; junction bases not matched to a gene: 5. The CDR3 is made up of 13 amino acids. CDR1 and CDR2 from the germline V gene are MDHEN and SYDVKM. The CDR3 bases are TGTGCCAGCAGTCCGGACAGGGACCATGAGCAGTTCTTC. It codes for CASSPDRDHEQFF.

The chain has TRBV18 and TRBJ1-1; D is uncertain. The germline V gene has CDR1 KGHSH and CDR2 LQKENI. This CDR3 contains 13 residues. The V and J ends lost 2 bases and 3 bases respectively, with 7 bases between them. As DNA, the CDR3 is TGTGCCAGCTCACCAACAGAGCACACTGAAGCTTTCTTT. Amino acids: CASSPTEHTEAFF.

CDR3: CASSAGSGTEAFF. The CDR3 bases are TGTGCCAGTAGTGCAGGGTCGGGCACTGAAGCTTTCTTT. The V gene is TRBV19, the J gene TRBJ1-1; possibly TRBD1 for D (5 bases). The CDR3 is 13 amino acids. V was trimmed by 5 bases and J by 4 bases, leaving 11 bases between them. CDR1 LNHDA and CDR2 SQIVND come from the germline V gene (reference sequence).